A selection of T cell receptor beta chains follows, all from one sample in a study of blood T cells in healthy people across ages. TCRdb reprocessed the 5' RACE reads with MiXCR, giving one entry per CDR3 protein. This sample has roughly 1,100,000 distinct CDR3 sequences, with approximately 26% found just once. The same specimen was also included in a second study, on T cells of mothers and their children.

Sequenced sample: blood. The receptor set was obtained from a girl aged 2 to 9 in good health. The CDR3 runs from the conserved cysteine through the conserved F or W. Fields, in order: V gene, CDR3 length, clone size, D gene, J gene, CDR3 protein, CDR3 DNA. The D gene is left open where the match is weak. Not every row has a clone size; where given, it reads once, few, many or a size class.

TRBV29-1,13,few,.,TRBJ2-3,CSAALFLKDTQYF,TGCAGCGCGGCTTTATTTCTGAAGGATACGCAGTATTTT
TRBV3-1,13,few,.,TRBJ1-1,CASSPRTNTEAFF,TGTGCCAGCAGCCCTCGGACCAACACTGAAGCTTTCTTT
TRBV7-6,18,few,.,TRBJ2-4,CVSSRDAWGGRTKNIQYF,TGTGTCAGCAGCCGGGATGCCTGGGGGGGCCGGACCAAAAACATTCAGTACTTC
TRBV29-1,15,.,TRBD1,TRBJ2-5,CSVEVTGTGGETQYF,TGCAGCGTGGAGGTCACCGGGACAGGGGGAGAGACCCAGTACTTC
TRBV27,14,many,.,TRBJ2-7,CASSWVDRTYEQYF,TGTGCCAGCAGTTGGGTAGACAGGACCTACGAGCAGTACTTC
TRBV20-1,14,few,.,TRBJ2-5,CSARDRETGETQYF,TGCAGTGCTAGGGACCGGGAGACTGGGGAGACCCAGTACTTC
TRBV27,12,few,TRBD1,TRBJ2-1,CASSWDRRQQFF,TGTGCCAGCAGTTGGGACAGAAGACAGCAGTTCTTC
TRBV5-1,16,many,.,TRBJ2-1,CASSLGASPRVDEQFF,TGCGCCAGCAGCTTGGGAGCGTCGCCTAGGGTAGATGAGCAGTTCTTC
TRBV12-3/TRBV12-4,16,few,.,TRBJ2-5,CASSLSAVRDVKTQYF,TGTGCCAGCAGCCTCTCAGCGGTCCGGGACGTGAAGACCCAGTACTTC
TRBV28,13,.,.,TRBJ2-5,CASSPTRGETQYF,TGTGCCAGCAGCCCTACTAGGGGGGAGACCCAGTACTTC
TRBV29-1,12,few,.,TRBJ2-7,CSVWVSSYEQYF,TGCAGCGTTTGGGTCAGCTCCTACGAGCAGTACTTC
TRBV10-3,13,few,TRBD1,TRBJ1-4,CAISTGVNEKLFF,TGTGCCATCAGTACAGGGGTTAATGAAAAACTGTTTTTT
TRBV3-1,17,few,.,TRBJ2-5,CASSQVRRGVVQETQYF,TGTGCCAGCAGCCAAGTCCGGCGGGGAGTCGTCCAAGAGACCCAGTACTTC
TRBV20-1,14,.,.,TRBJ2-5,CSARPDSLGRGQYF,TGCAGTGCTAGGCCTGACAGCCTCGGCAGAGGCCAGTACTTC
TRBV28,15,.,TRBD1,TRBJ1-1,CASSLYTGGNTEAFF,TGTGCCAGCAGTTTATATACAGGGGGGAACACTGAAGCTTTCTTT
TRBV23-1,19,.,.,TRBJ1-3,CASSSKHMSGGPSGNTIYF,TGCGCCAGCAGCTCGAAACACATGTCTGGGGGTCCCTCTGGAAACACCATATATTTT
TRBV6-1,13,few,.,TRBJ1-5,CASSRQDAQPQHF,TGTGCCAGCAGCCGACAGGACGCCCAGCCCCAGCATTTT
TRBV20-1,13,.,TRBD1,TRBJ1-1,CSAVGQMNTEAFF,TGCAGTGCCGTGGGACAGATGAACACTGAAGCTTTCTTT
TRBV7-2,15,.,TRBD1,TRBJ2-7,CASSDNGQGRYEQYF,TGTGCCAGCAGCGATAATGGACAGGGCCGCTACGAGCAGTACTTC
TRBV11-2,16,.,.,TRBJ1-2,CASSLDGSASENGYTF,TGTGCCAGCAGCTTAGACGGGTCAGCAAGTGAAAATGGCTACACCTTC
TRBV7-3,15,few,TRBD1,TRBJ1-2,CASSSSLDRGEGYTF,TGTGCCAGCAGTTCTTCATTAGACAGGGGGGAAGGCTACACCTTC
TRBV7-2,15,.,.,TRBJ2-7,CASSQTDQSRYEQYF,TGTGCCAGCAGCCAGACGGACCAGAGCCGCTACGAGCAGTACTTC
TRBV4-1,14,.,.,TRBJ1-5,CASSPTGIGQPQHF,TGCGCCAGCAGCCCGACAGGAATAGGTCAGCCCCAGCATTTT
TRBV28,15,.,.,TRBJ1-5,CASSSRGESNQPQHF,TGTGCCAGCAGCTCGCGCGGGGAAAGCAATCAGCCCCAGCATTTT
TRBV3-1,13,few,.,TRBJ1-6,CASSPVGDSPLHF,TGTGCCAGCAGCCCCGTTGGGGATTCACCCCTCCACTTT
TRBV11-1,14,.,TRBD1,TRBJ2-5,CASKTGQTQETQYF,TGTGCCAGCAAGACGGGACAGACCCAAGAGACCCAGTACTTC
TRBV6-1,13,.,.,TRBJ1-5,CASSETEDQPQHF,TGTGCCAGCAGCGAGACAGAAGATCAGCCCCAGCATTTT
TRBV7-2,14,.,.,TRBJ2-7,CASSEGGSQREQYF,TGTGCCAGCAGCGAAGGAGGGAGCCAGCGGGAGCAGTACTTC